Here is one TCR beta chain with its context. This specimen comes from a study of shared clonotypes between healthy human individuals. TCRdb's table, derived via immunoSEQ multiplex PCR, lists solely in-frame clones and lacks some. This sample has some 2.3 million clones, with 93% found just once. The CDR3 totals 14 residues. Trimming took 5 bases from V and 2 from J, leaving 9 bases between them. Germline V gene sequence: CDR1 SGHNT, CDR2 YENEEA. This receptor was identified in a man younger than 35 in good health. Some clones in this sample may be carry-over from other donors' samples. This chain uses TRBV11-3 with TRBJ2-2; no clear D. Sample: naive CD4+ T cells from PBMCs. Regarding subset: CD45RA+ positively selected. CDR3 DNA sequence: TGTGCCAGCAGCCAAAAGGTCAACACCGGGGAGCTGTTTTTT. Protein: CASSQKVNTGELFF.